A single T cell receptor (beta chain) is shown here with its context. Its antigen is not identified. These data belong to a study of T cell responses to AZD1222 COVID-19 vaccine. Second-dose timings of about 4 or about 12 weeks were pooled. Study observations and caveats: Repertoires were obtained solely post-peak T cell response. The study found vaccine-associated CD4 TCRs spanning spike, dominant at 160-218 and 743-854. Spike-specific TCR depth and breadth grew after two AZD1222 doses.

Germline CDR1 ENHRY, CDR2 SYGVKD. V shed 10 bases and J 4 bases; nucleotides not matched to a gene: 12. The CDR3 runs 14 residues. Libraries were prepared by immunoSEQ multiplex PCR; TCRdb keeps only in-frame clonotypes and omits some of them. This table holds some 250,000 clones, about 94% found once. This specimen was peripheral blood, taken 28 days after the second AZD1222 dose. This chain links TRBV10-3 with TRBJ1-2, with 7 bases lining up with TRBD1. This TCR was recovered from an adult who received the AZD1222 COVID-19 vaccine. Written as DNA, the CDR3 is TGTGCCAATCGCGCGGGGACAGACTCCTATGGCTACACCTTC. This encodes CANRAGTDSYGYTF.